The source of this T cell receptor beta chain is a study of shared clonotypes between healthy human individuals. Here immunoSEQ multiplex PCR was the method, and the copy in TCRdb shows in-frame clones only, minus some. The sample holds around 2.3 million clones, around 95% seen once. As for this clone: The sample has other DNA sequences that encode this CDR3 too.

V shed 0 bases, J shed 2 bases, and the junction held 3 bases outside the gene matches. CDR1 and CDR2 (germline): SGHRS, YFSETQ. The CDR3 has 15 residues. This chain joins TRBV5-1 and TRBJ2-3, with 7 bases fitting TRBD1. What was sequenced was naive CD4+ T cells sorted from blood. As to subset: CD45RA+ positively selected. The receptor's source is a young man in good health. CDR3 residues: CASSLGDRDTDTQYF. The CDR3 region has the DNA TGCGCCAGCAGCTTGGGGGACAGAGACACAGATACGCAGTATTTT.